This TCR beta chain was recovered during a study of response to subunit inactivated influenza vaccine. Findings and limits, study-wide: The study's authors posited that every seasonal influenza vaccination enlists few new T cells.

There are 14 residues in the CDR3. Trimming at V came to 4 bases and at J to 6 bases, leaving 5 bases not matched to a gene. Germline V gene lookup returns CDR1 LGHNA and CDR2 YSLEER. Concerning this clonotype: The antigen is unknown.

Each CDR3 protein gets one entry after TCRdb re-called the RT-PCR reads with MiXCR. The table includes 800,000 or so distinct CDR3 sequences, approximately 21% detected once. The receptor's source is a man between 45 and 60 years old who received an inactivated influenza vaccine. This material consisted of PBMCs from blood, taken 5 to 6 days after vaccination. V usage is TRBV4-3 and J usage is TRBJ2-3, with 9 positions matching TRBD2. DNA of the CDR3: TGCGCCAGCAGCCCACCGGGACTAGCCGATACGCAGTATTTT. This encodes CASSPPGLADTQYF.